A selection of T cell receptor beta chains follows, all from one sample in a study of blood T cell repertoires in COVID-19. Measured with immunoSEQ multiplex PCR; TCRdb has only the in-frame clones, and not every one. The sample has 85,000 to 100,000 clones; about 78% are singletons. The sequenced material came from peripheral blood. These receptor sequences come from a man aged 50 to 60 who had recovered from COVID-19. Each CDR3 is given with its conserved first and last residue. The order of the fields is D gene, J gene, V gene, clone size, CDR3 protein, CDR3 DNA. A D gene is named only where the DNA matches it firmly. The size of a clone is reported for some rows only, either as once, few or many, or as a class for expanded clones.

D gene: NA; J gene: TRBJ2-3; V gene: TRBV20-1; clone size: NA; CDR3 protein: CSASSPGHWSTDTQYF; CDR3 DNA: TGCAGTGCTAGTTCACCGGGACATTGGAGCACAGATACGCAGTATTTT
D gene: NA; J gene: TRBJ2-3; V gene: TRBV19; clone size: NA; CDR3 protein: CASSILEDTQYF; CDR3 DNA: TGTGCCAGTAGTATCCTCGAGGATACGCAGTATTTT
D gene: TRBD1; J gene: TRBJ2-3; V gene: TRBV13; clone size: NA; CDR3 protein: CASSAGTGADTQYF; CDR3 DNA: TGTGCCAGCAGCGCCGGGACAGGGGCAGATACGCAGTATTTT
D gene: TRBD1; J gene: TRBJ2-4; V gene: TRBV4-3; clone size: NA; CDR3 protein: CASSQDQGAQNIQYF; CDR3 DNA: TGCGCCAGCAGCCAAGACCAGGGGGCTCAAAACATTCAGTACTTC
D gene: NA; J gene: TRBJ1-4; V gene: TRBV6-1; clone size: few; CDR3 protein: CASRRTGLTNEKLFF; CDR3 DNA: TGTGCCAGCAGACGAACAGGGCTTACTAATGAAAAACTGTTTTTT
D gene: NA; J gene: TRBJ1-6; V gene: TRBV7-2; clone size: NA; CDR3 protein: CASSLAMTGNSPLHF; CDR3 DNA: TGTGCCAGCAGCTTAGCGATGACGGGGAATTCACCCCTCCACTTT
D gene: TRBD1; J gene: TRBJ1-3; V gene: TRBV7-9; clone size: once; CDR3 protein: CASSLTGGLGNTIYF; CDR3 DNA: TGTGCCAGCAGCCTGACAGGGGGCCTTGGAAACACCATATATTTT
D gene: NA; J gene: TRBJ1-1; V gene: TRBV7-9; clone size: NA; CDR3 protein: CASSPRGAMNTEAFF; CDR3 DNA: TGTGCCAGCAGCCCACGGGGGGCCATGAACACTGAAGCTTTCTTT
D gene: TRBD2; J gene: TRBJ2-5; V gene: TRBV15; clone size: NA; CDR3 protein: CATSKGGSGPQETQYF; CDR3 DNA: TGTGCCACCAGCAAGGGAGGTAGCGGGCCCCAAGAGACCCAGTACTTC
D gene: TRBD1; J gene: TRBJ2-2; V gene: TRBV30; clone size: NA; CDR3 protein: CAWMDRAGTGELFF; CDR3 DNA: TGTGCCTGGATGGACAGGGCTGGTACCGGGGAGCTGTTTTTT
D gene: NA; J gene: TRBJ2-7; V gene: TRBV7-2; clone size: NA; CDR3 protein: CASTQDSREQYF; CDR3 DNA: TGTGCCAGCACCCAGGACAGTCGAGAGCAGTACTTC
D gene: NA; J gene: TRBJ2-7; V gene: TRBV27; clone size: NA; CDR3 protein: CASSLTGNEQYF; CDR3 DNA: TGTGCCAGCAGTTTAACAGGGAACGAGCAGTACTTC
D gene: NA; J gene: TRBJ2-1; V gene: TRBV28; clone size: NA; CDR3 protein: CASSSGVNEQFF; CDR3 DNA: TGTGCCAGCAGTTCCGGGGTCAATGAGCAGTTCTTC
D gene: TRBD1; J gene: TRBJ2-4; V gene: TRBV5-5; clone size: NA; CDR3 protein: CASSLGGTGAKNIQYF; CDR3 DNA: TGTGCCAGCAGCTTGGGTGGGACAGGGGCCAAAAACATTCAGTACTTC
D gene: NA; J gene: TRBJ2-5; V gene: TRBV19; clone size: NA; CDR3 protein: CASSISLSGETQYF; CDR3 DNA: TGTGCCAGTAGTATTAGCTTGTCGGGAGAGACCCAGTACTTC
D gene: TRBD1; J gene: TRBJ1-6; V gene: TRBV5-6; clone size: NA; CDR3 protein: CASSLRTGANSPLHF; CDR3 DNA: TGTGCCAGCAGCTTGAGGACAGGAGCTAATTCACCCCTCCACTTT
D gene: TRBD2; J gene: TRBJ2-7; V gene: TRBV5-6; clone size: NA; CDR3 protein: CASSLASGSYEQYF; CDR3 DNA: TGTGCCAGCAGCTTGGCTAGCGGGAGTTACGAGCAGTACTTC
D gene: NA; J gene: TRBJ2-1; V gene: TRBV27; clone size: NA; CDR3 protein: CASSLSLGGYEQFF; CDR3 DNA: TGTGCCAGCAGTTTATCGCTGGGGGGTTATGAGCAGTTCTTC